Presented here are 9 T cell receptor beta chains from one specimen sequenced in a study of shared clonotypes between healthy human individuals. Libraries were prepared by immunoSEQ multiplex PCR; TCRdb keeps only in-frame clonotypes and omits some of them. The sample lists a few million clones, roughly 92% seen once, with roughly 0.14% in the top ten. Specimen: naive CD4+ T cells sorted from blood. Subset meaning: CD45RA+ positively selected. These receptor sequences come from a man aged 18 to 29 in good health.

This clone was observed a single time. The CDR3 bases are TGTGCCAGTAGTCCCCGGGACCTGACGAACACCGGGGAGCTGTTTTTT. It encodes CASSPRDLTNTGELFF. V is TRBV19 and J is TRBJ2-2; the D gene could be TRBD1 or TRBD2 (5 bases each). The germline V gene has CDR1 LNHDA and CDR2 SQIVND (reference sequence). Trimming stripped 5 bases from V and 0 bases from J, with 13 bases between. This CDR3 spans 16 amino acids.

The V gene is TRBV2, the J gene TRBJ1-3; unclear D gene. V lost 6 bases to trimming and J lost 6 bases, with 9 bases between them. CDR1 and CDR2 from the germline V gene are SNHLY and FYNNEI. The length of the CDR3 is 12 residues. The CDR3 DNA reads TGTGCCAGCAGGGGTGATGCAAACACCATATATTTT. Protein product: CASRGDANTIYF.

About this clone itself: This sample also contains other DNA sequences that code for the same CDR3. The rearrangement uses TRBV6-5 and TRBJ2-7, with D possibly called TRBD1 or TRBD2 (5 bases each). Per germline, CDR1 MNHEY and CDR2 SVGAGI. Trimming pared 5 bases from V and 0 bases from J, leaving 11 bases between. The CDR3 has 14 residues. This CDR3 reads CASSPGTGSYEQYF. The DNA for the CDR3 is TGTGCCAGCAGTCCCGGGACGGGCTCCTACGAGCAGTACTTC.

V and J are TRBV18 and TRBJ1-1; D may be TRBD1 (5 bases). Germline V lookup: CDR1 KGHSH, CDR2 LQKENI. V shed 6 bases and J shed 6 bases, with 17 bases lying between them. The CDR3 covers 14 residues. The CDR3 loop is CASSPGTQYPEAFF. Written as DNA, the CDR3 is TGTGCCAGCTCGCCCGGGACTCAATATCCTGAAGCTTTCTTT.

The V gene is TRBV5-8, the J gene TRBJ2-1; D perhaps matches TRBD1 (6 bases). The CDR3 length is 17 residues. Per germline, CDR1 SGHTS and CDR2 YDEGEE. Trimming took off 4 bases at V and 0 bases at J, with 17 bases between the two ends. The chain's CDR3 is CASSVAQGRSSYNEQFF. DNA of the CDR3: TGTGCCAGCAGCGTGGCGCAGGGGAGAAGCTCCTACAATGAGCAGTTCTTC.

This clone was observed a handful of times. The rearrangement links TRBV9 to TRBJ2-5; D is perhaps TRBD1 (6 bases). CDR1 is SGDLS and CDR2 is YYNGEE in the germline V gene. The CDR3 spans 13 residues. Between the trimmed V and J ends, which lost 1 base and 4 bases, there was a span of 8 bases. The CDR3 bases are TGTGCCAGCAGCGTAACAGGGTTAGAGACCCAGTACTTC. Translated, it gives CASSVTGLETQYF.

This clone was detected only once. This chain uses TRBV9 with TRBJ2-1; 13 bases agree with TRBD2. The V gene's germline CDR1 is SGDLS and CDR2 YYNGEE. This CDR3 region has 17 residues. V shed 0 bases, J shed 2 bases, and the junction held 2 bases outside the gene matches. CDR3 bases: TGTGCCAGCAGCGTAGCCACTAGCGGGAGGGCCTACAATGAGCAGTTCTTC. It encodes CASSVATSGRAYNEQFF.

The chain is built from TRBV12-5 and TRBJ2-1; 16 bases map to TRBD2. The CDR3 has 16 amino acids. In germline, CDR1 is LGHNT, CDR2 FRNRAP. V was pared by 6 bases and J by 7 bases, with 6 bases of the junction left unmatched. CDR3 coding DNA: TGTGCTAGTGGCCCGGGACTAGCGGGGGGGCTAAATGAGCAGTTCTTC. It is translated as CASGPGLAGGLNEQFF.

This sequence joins TRBV2 and TRBJ2-2; D remains ambiguous. CDR1 and CDR2 from the germline V gene are SNHLY and FYNNEI. With 4 bases removed from V and 0 bases from J, the gap between germline ends came to 12 bases. The CDR3 consists of 16 residues. This CDR3 reads CASSGGASPNTGELFF. The CDR3 DNA reads TGTGCCAGCAGTGGGGGTGCCAGTCCGAACACCGGGGAGCTGTTTTTT.